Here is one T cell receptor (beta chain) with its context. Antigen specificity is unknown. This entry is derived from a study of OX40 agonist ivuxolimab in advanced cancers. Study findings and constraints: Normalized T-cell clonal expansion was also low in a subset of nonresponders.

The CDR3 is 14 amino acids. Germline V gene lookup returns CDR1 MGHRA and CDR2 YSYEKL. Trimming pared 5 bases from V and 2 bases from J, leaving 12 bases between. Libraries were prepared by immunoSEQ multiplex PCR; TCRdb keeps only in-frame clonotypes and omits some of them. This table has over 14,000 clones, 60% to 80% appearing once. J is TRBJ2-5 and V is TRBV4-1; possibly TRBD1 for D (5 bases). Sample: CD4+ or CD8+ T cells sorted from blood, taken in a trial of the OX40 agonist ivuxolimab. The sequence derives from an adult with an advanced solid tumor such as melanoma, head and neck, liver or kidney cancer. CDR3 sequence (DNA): TGCGCCAGCAGCAAACGACAGATACAAGAGACCCAGTACTTC. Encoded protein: CASSKRQIQETQYF.